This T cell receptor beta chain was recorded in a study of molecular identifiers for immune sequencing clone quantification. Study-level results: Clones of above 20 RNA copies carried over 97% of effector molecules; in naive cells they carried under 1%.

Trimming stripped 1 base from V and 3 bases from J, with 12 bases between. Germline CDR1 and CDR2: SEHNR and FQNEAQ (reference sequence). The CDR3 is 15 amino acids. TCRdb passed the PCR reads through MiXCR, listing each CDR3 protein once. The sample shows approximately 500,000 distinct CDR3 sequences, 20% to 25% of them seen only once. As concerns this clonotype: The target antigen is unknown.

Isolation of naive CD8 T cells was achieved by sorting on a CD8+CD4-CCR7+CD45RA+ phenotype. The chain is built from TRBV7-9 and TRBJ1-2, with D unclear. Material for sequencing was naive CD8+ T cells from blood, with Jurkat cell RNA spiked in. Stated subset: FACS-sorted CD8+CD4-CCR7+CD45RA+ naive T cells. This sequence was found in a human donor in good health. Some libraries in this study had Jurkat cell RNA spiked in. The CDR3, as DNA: TGTGCCAGCAGCTTAGGATCCAGGAACTACTATGGCTACACCTTC. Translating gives CASSLGSRNYYGYTF.